The 6 T cell receptor beta chains presented below share a single source sample, sequenced in a study of control samples from healthy donors and cancer patients. The repertoire was sequenced with immunoSEQ multiplex PCR; TCRdb's copy has only in-frame clones and lacks some. The sample includes about 150,000 clones, over 85% seen only once; the top ten take 2% to 2.5%. Specimen: blood. All receptors come from a man over 45 in good health.

The chain carries TRBV24-1 and TRBJ2-3; D might be TRBD1 or TRBD2, each matching 6 bases. The CDR3 is made up of 14 amino acids. V shed 5 bases and J shed 2 bases, with 10 bases lying between them. The germline V gene encodes CDR1 KGHDR and CDR2 SFDVKD. The CDR3, as DNA: TGTGCCACCAGTGCCCCGGGGGCCACAGATACGCAGTATTTT. Translation: CATSAPGATDTQYF.

V and J are TRBV9 and TRBJ2-1; a possible D gene is TRBD1 (6 bases). The CDR3 extends over 18 amino acids. Germline CDR1 is SGDLS and CDR2 is YYNGEE. V was trimmed by 0 bases and J by 5 bases, leaving 21 bases between them. The CDR3 loop is CASSVEGTQQPPDNEQFF. Written as DNA, the CDR3 is TGTGCCAGCAGCGTAGAAGGGACACAGCAACCCCCTGACAATGAGCAGTTCTTC.

This chain links TRBV5-4 with TRBJ2-7; TRBD2 agrees at 8 bases. This CDR3 is 15 amino acids long. The J segment lost 5 bases and the V segment lost 2 bases, leaving 9 bases of the junction unmatched. CDR1 and CDR2 from the germline V gene are SGHNT and YYREEE (reference sequence). As DNA, the CDR3 is TGTGCCAGCAGCTTCGGACTAGCCGGGGGGAACGAGCAGTACTTC. Amino acid sequence: CASSFGLAGGNEQYF.

The chain recombines TRBV28 with TRBJ1-2; D is ambiguous. Per the germline V gene, CDR1 is MDHEN and CDR2 is SYDVKM. Deletions cut 6 bases from V and 6 bases from J, with 14 bases between. The CDR3 is 13 amino acids. Here the CDR3 DNA reads TGTGCCAGCAGCACCTTAATGAGGGATGGCTACACCTTC. Translating gives CASSTLMRDGYTF.

The genes are TRBV7-9 and TRBJ1-4, with D uncertain. This CDR3 region has 14 residues. The germline V and J ends were trimmed by 2 bases and 8 bases, with 12 bases remaining between them. CDR1 and CDR2 from the germline V gene are SEHNR and FQNEAQ (reference sequence). The CDR3 sequence: CASSLRELREKLFF. The CDR3 DNA sequence: TGTGCCAGCAGCTTACGGGAGCTTAGGGAAAAACTGTTTTTT.

The V gene is TRBV5-1, the J gene TRBJ1-1; possible D gene TRBD1, 6 bases. The CDR3 has 15 residues. The germline V and J ends were trimmed by 4 bases and 0 bases, with 13 bases remaining between them. The germline gives CDR1 SGHRS, CDR2 YFSETQ. CDR3 coding DNA: TGCGCCAGCAGCCCTCTGGCAGGGGTGAACACTGAAGCTTTCTTT. It is translated as CASSPLAGVNTEAFF.